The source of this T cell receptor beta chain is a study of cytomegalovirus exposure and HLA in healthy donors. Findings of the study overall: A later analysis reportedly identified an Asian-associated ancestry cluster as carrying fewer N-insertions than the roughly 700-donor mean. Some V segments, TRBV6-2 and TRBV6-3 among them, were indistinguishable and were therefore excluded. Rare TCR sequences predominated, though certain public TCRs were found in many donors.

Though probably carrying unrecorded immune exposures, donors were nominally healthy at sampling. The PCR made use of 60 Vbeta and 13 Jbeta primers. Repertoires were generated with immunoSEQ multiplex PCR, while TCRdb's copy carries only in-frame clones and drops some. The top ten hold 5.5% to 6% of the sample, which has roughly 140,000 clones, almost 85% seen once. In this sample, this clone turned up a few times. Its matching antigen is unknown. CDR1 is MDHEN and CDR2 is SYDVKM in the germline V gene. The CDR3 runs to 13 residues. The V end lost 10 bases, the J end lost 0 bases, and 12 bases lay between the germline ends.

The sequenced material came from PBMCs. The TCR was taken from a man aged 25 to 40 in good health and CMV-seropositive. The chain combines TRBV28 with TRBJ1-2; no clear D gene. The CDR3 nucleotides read TGTGCCACCCGGGGTTTAGCTAACTATGGCTACACCTTC. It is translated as CATRGLANYGYTF.